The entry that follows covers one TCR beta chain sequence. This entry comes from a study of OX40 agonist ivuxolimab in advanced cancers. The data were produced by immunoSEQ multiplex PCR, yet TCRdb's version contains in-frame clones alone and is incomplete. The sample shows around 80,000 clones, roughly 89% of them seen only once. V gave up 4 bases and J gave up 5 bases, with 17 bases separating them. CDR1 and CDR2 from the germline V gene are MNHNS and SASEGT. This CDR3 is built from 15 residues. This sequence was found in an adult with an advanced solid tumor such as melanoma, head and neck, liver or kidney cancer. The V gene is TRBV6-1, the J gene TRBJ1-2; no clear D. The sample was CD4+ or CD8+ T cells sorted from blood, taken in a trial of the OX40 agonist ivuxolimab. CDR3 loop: CASSVEGSRSYGYTF. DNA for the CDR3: TGTGCCAGCAGTGTCGAGGGATCCCGCTCATATGGCTACACCTTC.